These 22 T cell receptor beta chains were all obtained from the same sample, sequenced in a study of cytomegalovirus exposure and HLA in healthy donors. The study ran its PCR with 60 Vbeta and 13 Jbeta primers. Produced via immunoSEQ multiplex PCR; TCRdb's table is partial and in-frame only. The table has about 200,000 clones, roughly 80% seen once. The sequenced material came from PBMCs. The source is a woman in her 30s in good health and CMV-seronegative.

V and J are TRBV19 and TRBJ1-5; D may be TRBD1 (5 bases). Germline lookup yields CDR1 LNHDA and CDR2 SQIVND (reference sequence). Trimming removed 7 bases from V and 7 bases from J, with 20 bases in between. The CDR3 is 15 residues long. CDR3 DNA: TGTGCCAGTACCATCGGCAGGTGGGGGGACCAGCCCCAGCATTTT. It is translated as CASTIGRWGDQPQHF.

V gene TRBV19 combines with J gene TRBJ2-5; 10 bases are a match to TRBD2. The CDR3 has 14 amino acids. CDR1 LNHDA and CDR2 SQIVND come from the germline V gene (reference sequence). V was pared by 2 bases and J by 5 bases, with 2 bases of the junction left unmatched. The CDR3 DNA reads as TGTGCCAGTAGTATACTAGCGGGAGTGGAGACCCAGTACTTC. It is translated as CASSILAGVETQYF.

V is TRBV6-1 and J is TRBJ2-5, with TRBD1 identical over 10 bases. This CDR3 is built from 16 residues. Per the germline V gene, CDR1 is MNHNS and CDR2 is SASEGT. V dropped 4 bases and J dropped 5; count of bases not matched to a gene: 10. CDR3 sequence reads: CASSGTGGLRRETQYF. The CDR3 coding sequence is TGTGCCAGCAGTGGGACAGGGGGTTTACGTAGGGAGACCCAGTACTTC.

V and J are TRBV2 and TRBJ2-3, with 7 positions matching TRBD2. The CDR3 runs to 17 residues. Germline V gene sequence: CDR1 SNHLY, CDR2 FYNNEI. V lost 1 base to trimming and J lost 6 bases; unmatched junction nucleotides: 13. The CDR3 nucleotides read TGTGCCAGCAGTGAAGGTTGGGCTAGCGGTAGTTGGGATACGCAGTATTTT. Protein sequence: CASSEGWASGSWDTQYF.

The chain carries TRBV7-3 and TRBJ2-1; 7 nucleotides agree with TRBD2. The germline V gene encodes CDR1 SGHTA and CDR2 FQGTGA. Trimming took 4 bases from V and 14 from J; bases not matched to a gene: 11. The CDR3 extends over 13 amino acids. CDR3 in DNA: TGTGCCAGCAGCTCCACGGCCGGGGGGTGGGAGTTCTTC. This translates into CASSSTAGGWEFF.

The chain carries TRBV19 and TRBJ1-3; D gene uncertain. The CDR3 spans 15 residues. The V and J ends lost 3 bases and 0 bases respectively, with 9 bases between them. The V gene's germline CDR1 is LNHDA and CDR2 SQIVND (reference sequence). The CDR3 nucleotides read TGTGCCAGTAGTATCCCGGGTGTCTCTGGAAACACCATATATTTT. It is translated as CASSIPGVSGNTIYF. Combining the CDR3 with reference TRBV19 and TRBJ1-3 gives the whole variable domain DGGITQSPKYLFRKEGQNVTLSCEQNLNHDAMYWYRQDPGQGLRLIYYSQIVNDFQKGDIAEGYSVSREKKESFPLTVTSAQKNPTAFYLCASSIPGVSGNTIYFGEGSWLTVV.

The CDR3 bases are TGTGCCAGCAGCTACGACGTGAGGGGGGGGACAGATACGCAGTATTTT. It is translated as CASSYDVRGGTDTQYF. The V call is TRBV13, the J call TRBJ2-3; a weak D match, TRBD2 (7 bases). With 4 bases removed from V and 3 bases from J, the gap between germline ends came to 17 bases. The CDR3 contains 16 residues. Germline CDR1 is PRHDT and CDR2 is FYEKMQ (reference sequence).

CDR3 bases: TGTGCCCAAGGACAGGTGACGTGGAATTCACCCCTCCACTTT. Translation gives CAQGQVTWNSPLHF. The chain uses TRBV30 and TRBJ1-6, with 7 bases matching TRBD1. The CDR3 has 14 amino acids. Germline V gene sequence: CDR1 GTSNPN, CDR2 SVGIG (reference sequence). With V trimmed by 8 bases and J by 7 bases, 11 bases remained unmatched.

This clone was seen a handful of times. V and J are TRBV30 and TRBJ1-2; 11 nucleotides align to TRBD1. There are 16 residues in the CDR3. V lost 0 bases to trimming and J lost 6 bases; unmatched junction nucleotides: 9. The germline V gene encodes CDR1 GTSNPN and CDR2 SVGIG (reference sequence). The CDR3 DNA sequence: TGTGCCTGGAGTGTACGAGGGACAGGGGGACTCGATGGCTACACCTTC. This gives the protein CAWSVRGTGGLDGYTF.

On this clone itself: The junction does not match germline at one end; this may be a read error. CDR3 sequence: CASSLAGANTDTQYF. In DNA, the CDR3 is TGTGCCAGCAGCCTAGCGGGAGCAAACACAGATACGCAGTATTTT. The chain carries TRBV7-6 and TRBJ2-3, with 10 nucleotides matching TRBD2. Germline V CDR1 and CDR2: SGHVS, FNYEAQ. CDR3 length: 15 residues.

The chain uses TRBV27 and TRBJ2-1; D is undetermined. Germline V gene data show CDR1 as MNHEY and CDR2 as SMNVEV (reference sequence). This CDR3 is built from 13 residues. Trimming shortened V by 2 bases and J by 7 bases, and 9 bases separated the two germline ends. The CDR3 is CASSLSLRNEQFF. CDR3 bases: TGTGCCAGCAGTTTAAGTCTTCGGAATGAGCAGTTCTTC.

The chain is built from TRBV4-1 and TRBJ1-2; D unclear. With 3 bases removed from V and 8 bases from J, the gap between germline ends came to 16 bases. The CDR3 runs 14 residues. CDR1 is MGHRA and CDR2 is YSYEKL in the germline V gene. The CDR3 sequence: CASSQIIGVRGYTF. CDR3 coding DNA: TGCGCCAGCAGCCAGATAATCGGGGTCCGGGGCTACACCTTC.

The rearrangement links TRBV18 to TRBJ2-7; 7 positions match TRBD2. The CDR3 has 16 residues. The ends lost 3 bases at V and 1 base at J; junction bases unmatched: 9. The germline V gene encodes CDR1 KGHSH and CDR2 LQKENI. This CDR3 reads CASSPRSHGGSYEQYF. CDR3 nucleotides: TGTGCCAGCTCACCGAGGTCACACGGGGGGTCCTACGAGCAGTACTTC.

The rearrangement uses TRBV9 and TRBJ2-5; tentative D call: TRBD1 (6 bases). The CDR3 is made up of 15 amino acids. The germline V and J ends were trimmed by 4 bases and 5 bases, with 18 bases remaining between them. Germline assignment: CDR1 SGDLS and CDR2 YYNGEE. CDR3 coding DNA: TGTGCCAGCAGCCCCCGGACAGCCCTGGTGGAGACCCAGTACTTC. Protein product: CASSPRTALVETQYF.

This clone occurred once. The chain employs TRBV4-2 and TRBJ1-2, with D perhaps matching TRBD1 (6 bases). V lost 4 bases and J lost 3, with 18 bases in between. The CDR3 covers 16 residues. Germline V lookup: CDR1 LGHNA, CDR2 YNFKEQ. The CDR3, as DNA: TGTGCCAGCAGCCTCGGACAGTCTCGAGACTACTATGGCTACACCTTC. This codes for CASSLGQSRDYYGYTF.

V is TRBV4-2 and J is TRBJ2-5, with 11 bases matching TRBD2. CDR1 LGHNA and CDR2 YNFKEQ come from the germline V gene. V trimming: 1 base; J trimming: 3 bases; junction bases outside the gene matches: 4. This CDR3 region has 16 residues. The chain's CDR3 is CASSQVSGGDEETQYF. In nucleotides, the CDR3 is TGTGCCAGCAGCCAAGTTAGCGGGGGGGACGAAGAGACCCAGTACTTC.

The chain uses TRBV7-3 and TRBJ1-1; maybe TRBD1 (5 bases). The V gene's germline CDR1 is SGHTA and CDR2 FQGTGA. This CDR3 has 13 amino acids. Trimming took 4 bases from V and 10 from J, leaving 16 bases between them. CDR3 nucleotide sequence: TGTGCCAGCAGCTCTGGACAAGGGGCGGTAGCTTTCTTT. This encodes CASSSGQGAVAFF.

V usage is TRBV11-2 and J usage is TRBJ2-2, with 10 bases fitting TRBD2. Germline assignment: CDR1 SGHAT and CDR2 FQNNGV. The CDR3 consists of 15 residues. V lost 5 bases to trimming and J lost 7 bases; unmatched junction nucleotides: 7. The CDR3 DNA is TGTGCCAGCAGCCAAGCGGGAGGGGTGAACGGGGAGCTGTTTTTT. Translated: CASSQAGGVNGELFF.

The chain employs TRBV28 and TRBJ2-7; possibly TRBD2 for D (5 bases). The V gene lost 10 bases and the J gene lost 0 bases, with 10 bases spanning the gap. Germline V gene sequence: CDR1 MDHEN, CDR2 SYDVKM. The CDR3 consists of 12 residues. CDR3 sequence reads: CATLASSYEQYF. CDR3 bases: TGTGCCACCTTAGCGAGCTCCTACGAGCAGTACTTC.

The V and J genes are TRBV7-8 and TRBJ2-1; TRBD1 matches at 8 bases. Per germline, CDR1 SGHVS and CDR2 FQNEAQ. This CDR3 spans 15 amino acids. Losses at the gene ends were 3 bases for V and 6 bases for J; bases not matched to a gene: 7. CDR3 sequence (DNA): TGTGCCAGCAGCTTCCCGACAGGGGAGTCCAATGAGCAGTTCTTC. Translation gives CASSFPTGESNEQFF. Looking up the rest from reference TRBV7-8 and TRBJ2-1 gives the full variable domain: GAGVSQSPRYKVAKRGQDVALRCDPISGHVSLFWYQQALGQGPEFLTYFQNEAQLDKSGLPSDRFFAERPEGSVSTLKIQRTQQEDSAVYLCASSFPTGESNEQFFGPGTRLTVL.

This chain links TRBV19 with TRBJ1-2; 8 bases map to TRBD1. V was pared by 0 bases and J by 4 bases, with 4 bases of the junction left unmatched. Germline V gene lookup returns CDR1 LNHDA and CDR2 SQIVND (reference sequence). The CDR3 length is 15 residues. CDR3 sequence (DNA): TGTGCCAGTAGTATAGATCGGGGGACAGGCTATGGCTACACCTTC. Its translation is CASSIDRGTGYGYTF.

V usage is TRBV6-6 and J usage is TRBJ2-3; no clear D gene. This CDR3 is 14 amino acids long. Per germline, CDR1 MNHNY and CDR2 SVGAGI (reference sequence). Trimming took off 4 bases at V and 2 bases at J, with 10 bases between the two ends. In DNA, the CDR3 is TGTGCCAGCAGTTTCTTTAGTGTCACAGATACGCAGTATTTT. Protein sequence: CASSFFSVTDTQYF.